Below, 21 T cell receptor beta chains from the same sample are listed, as sequenced in a study of CXCR3-negative and CXCR3-positive naive CD8 T cells. Regarding the study as a whole: When CXCR3-positive naive cells were set against CXCR3-negative naive cells, the former had more hydrophobic TRB CDR3s.

In preparing the TRB cDNA libraries, 5' RACE with UMI labels was used. Each CDR3 protein gets one entry in TCRdb, which reprocessed the 5' RACE reads and gives no DNA. This sample's clone table lists under 85,000 distinct CDR3 sequences. The antigens of these receptors remain unknown. The sequencing sample was made of naive CXCR3+ CD8+ T cells from blood. Subset indicated: CD45RO-CCR7+CD27+CD95- naive CD8+ T cells expressing CXCR3 (TNR3+). The source is a human donor in good health. Some clones in this sample may be carry-over from other donors' samples.

The chain joins TRBV13 to TRBJ2-7. CDR3 length: 16 amino acids. From germline, CDR1 is PRHDT and CDR2 FYEKMQ (reference sequence). The CDR3 is CASSLLGPGSGYEQYF.

This chain joins TRBV12-3 or TRBV12-4 and TRBJ1-1; TCRdb's D call of TRBD1 is untestable without DNA. This CDR3 spans 15 amino acids. The CDR3 sequence is CASSSTDRANTEAFF.

J is TRBJ2-7 and V is TRBV7-6. This CDR3 has 15 amino acids. CDR1 is SGHVS and CDR2 is FNYEAQ in the germline V gene. CDR3 region: CASSLNTGSSYEQYF.

The chain uses TRBV30 and TRBJ2-1; TCRdb names TRBD1, which stays unverified in the absence of DNA. Germline V gene sequence: CDR1 GTSNPN, CDR2 SVGIG (reference sequence). The CDR3 is 11 amino acids. The CDR3 loop reads CAWQQGNEQFF.

V and J are TRBV7-8 and TRBJ2-5; there is no DNA to check the TCRdb D call of TRBD1. CDR1 SGHVS and CDR2 FQNEAQ come from the germline V gene. CDR3 length equals 14 residues. CDR3 amino acids: CASSPLSWRETQYF.

This chain uses TRBV12-3 or TRBV12-4 with TRBJ2-7; TCRdb designates TRBD1, a call that cannot be tested without DNA. The CDR3 runs 14 residues. The CDR3 sequence is CACQIGTTDYEQYF.

The chain carries TRBV5-5 and TRBJ2-1; no DNA is available, so the TRBD1 call from TCRdb remains unchecked. Germline V CDR1 and CDR2: SGHKS, YYEKEE (reference sequence). This CDR3 region has 15 residues. CDR3 loop: CASSRGGFEYNEQFF.

The chain has TRBV29-1 and TRBJ1-1. Per the germline V gene, CDR1 is SQVTM and CDR2 is ANQGSEA. The CDR3 runs 12 residues. The CDR3 here is CSVEDLGTGAFF.

The chain employs TRBV6-5 and TRBJ1-1. The CDR3 is 15 amino acids. Germline V lookup: CDR1 MNHEY, CDR2 SVGAGI. The CDR3 spells CASSSRTDFWTEAFF.

The V gene is TRBV29-1, the J gene TRBJ1-4; TCRdb names TRBD1, which stays unverified in the absence of DNA. Germline CDR1 reads SQVTM; CDR2 reads ANQGSEA. CDR3 length: 13 residues. The CDR3: CSVPGQGIEKLFF.

The chain links TRBV21-1 to TRBJ2-1. TRBV21-1 is labeled a pseudogene. This CDR3 contains 12 residues. The CDR3 is CASSIRTNEQFF.

The rearrangement uses TRBV28 and TRBJ1-1; TCRdb lists TRBD1, though no DNA is available to test this call. The CDR3 length is 15 residues. Germline lookup yields CDR1 MDHEN and CDR2 SYDVKM. The CDR3: CASSPLTLPLTEAFF.

The rearrangement uses TRBV10-3 and TRBJ2-1; as DNA is missing, the TRBD2 call by TCRdb cannot be tested. Germline CDR1 is ENHRY and CDR2 is SYGVKD. The CDR3 contains 12 residues. The CDR3 loop reads CAIGTTVDEQFF.

The chain has TRBV6-6 and TRBJ2-3; without DNA, the TCRdb call of TRBD1 cannot be checked. The CDR3 runs to 16 residues. Germline values: CDR1 MNHNY, CDR2 SVGAGI (reference sequence). CDR3 region: CASSYSTGPKGDTQYF.

This chain connects TRBV12-5 to TRBJ2-1; as DNA is missing, the TRBD2 call by TCRdb cannot be tested. The CDR3 is made up of 14 amino acids. CDR1 and CDR2 (germline): LGHNT, FRNRAP. The CDR3 reads CASGSGGAYNEQFF.

This rearrangement joins TRBV20-1 to TRBJ1-6; the D gene TCRdb calls, TRBD1, cannot be checked with no DNA. The CDR3 has 14 amino acids. Per the germline V gene, CDR1 is DFQATT and CDR2 is SNEGSKA (reference sequence). The CDR3 reads CSASPGRFNSPLHF.

This CDR3 reads CASSLAMNNGYTF. This rearrangement joins TRBV7-9 to TRBJ1-2. This CDR3 is built from 13 residues. From germline, CDR1 is SEHNR and CDR2 FQNEAQ (reference sequence).

The V gene is TRBV29-1, the J gene TRBJ1-1; lacking DNA, the TRBD1 call made by TCRdb goes unchecked. The CDR3 is 12 residues long. Germline V lookup: CDR1 SQVTM, CDR2 ANQGSEA. The CDR3 is CSVEGRGSEAFF.

The J gene is TRBJ2-1, the V gene TRBV5-1; TCRdb designates TRBD1, a call that cannot be tested without DNA. Germline lookup yields CDR1 SGHRS and CDR2 YFSETQ. This CDR3 is 13 amino acids long. The CDR3 is CASSWTGGGEQFF.

This chain links TRBV6-2 or TRBV6-3 with TRBJ1-2; TCRdb gives TRBD1 as the D gene, but with no DNA this cannot be confirmed. The germline V gene has CDR1 MNHEY and CDR2 SVGEGT. The CDR3 extends over 15 amino acids. CDR3 sequence: CASSYSNTGNYGYTF.

The V and J genes are TRBV9 and TRBJ1-4. The CDR3 is made up of 14 amino acids. Looked up from germline, CDR1 is SGDLS and CDR2 is YYNGEE. CDR3: CASSTDGSNEKLFF.